A single sample is the source of the 29 T cell receptor beta chains below, sequenced in a study of a mutant IDH1 vaccine in newly diagnosed glioma (dated by TCRdb to the early 2020s). These receptors are not linked to any known antigen. The time point label, read with the paper, signifies: week 11, during vaccination. Each vaccine dose, consisting of 300 ug of a 20-mer mutant IDH1 peptide in Montanide, was administered subcutaneously with topical imiquimod. Receptor amplification or capture employed the immunoSEQ multiplex PCR assay. TCRdb stores this immuneACCESS table with in-frame sequences only. Part of the clones is absent; in the studies checked, under half of the shortfall reflects unresolved V genes, and no reason is known for the rest. Counted in this sample were approximately 61,000 clones; about 80% of them appeared once. Roughly 5.7% of the sample is held by the ten biggest clonotypes.

The sample here was PBMCs, taken from a glioma patient whose treatment included an IDH1 peptide vaccine. The receptor source for this set is a man aged 45 to 65 with glioma.

The CDR3 loop reads CASSQGLSGEQYF. The CDR3 DNA reads TGTGCCAGCAGCCAGGGACTTTCGGGGGAGCAGTACTTC. The chain is built from TRBV5-4 and TRBJ2-7; maybe TRBD2 (6 bases). The V end was cut by 4 bases, the J end by 7 bases, with 15 bases between. This CDR3 has 13 amino acids. Germline CDR1 SGHNT, CDR2 YYREEE (reference sequence).

This chain joins TRBV29-1 and TRBJ2-7, with 9 bases lining up with TRBD2. Germline V gives CDR1 SQVTM, CDR2 ANQGSEA. Trimming cost V 5 bases and J 6 bases; bases outside gene matches: 8. There are 13 residues in the CDR3. The CDR3 region has the DNA TGCAGCGTTCTGGTTAGCGGGGGTGGCGAGCAGTACTTC. It codes for CSVLVSGGGEQYF.

The chain recombines TRBV18 with TRBJ1-4; D not resolved. V lost 3 bases and J 2 bases, leaving 7 bases between the germline ends. Looked up from germline, CDR1 is KGHSH and CDR2 is LQKENI. The CDR3 is 14 residues long. Here the CDR3 DNA reads TGTGCCAGCTCACCGCGAGTCACTAATGAAAAACTGTTTTTT. Translating it yields CASSPRVTNEKLFF. The entire variable domain, with the rest obtained from reference TRBV18 and TRBJ1-4, is as follows: NAGVMQNPRHLVRRRGQEARLRCSPMKGHSHVYWYRQLPEEGLKFMVYLQKENIIDESGMPKERFSAEFPKEGPSILRIQQVVRGDSAAYFCASSPRVTNEKLFFGSGTQLSVL.

This rearrangement joins TRBV7-9 to TRBJ1-4; 8 nucleotides agree with TRBD1. V gave up 9 bases and J gave up 7 bases; unmatched junction bases: 10. The CDR3 extends over 14 amino acids. Germline CDR1 reads SEHNR; CDR2 reads FQNEAQ (reference sequence). The CDR3 reads CASSSATGVEKLFF. In nucleotides, the CDR3 is TGTGCCAGTTCCTCAGCGACAGGGGTTGAAAAACTGTTTTTT.

V usage is TRBV6-1 and J usage is TRBJ2-5, with 7 bases that match TRBD1. The germline V gene encodes CDR1 MNHNS and CDR2 SASEGT. The CDR3 has 14 amino acids. The trim removed 9 bases at V and 2 bases at J, leaving 9 bases unmatched. In DNA, the CDR3 is TGTGCCAGTAAAACCGGGACAGCTCAAGAGACCCAGTACTTC. Protein sequence: CASKTGTAQETQYF.

This clone came up once. The chain employs TRBV5-4 and TRBJ2-5, with TRBD1 matching 10 bases. CDR1 is SGHNT, CDR2 YYREEE, per germline (reference sequence). This CDR3 has 15 amino acids. V dropped 3 bases and J dropped 5; count of bases not matched to a gene: 7. CDR3 residues: CASSWRGTGVETQYF. CDR3 in DNA: TGTGCCAGCAGCTGGAGGGGGACAGGGGTGGAGACCCAGTACTTC.

The rearrangement uses TRBV7-8 and TRBJ2-1; unclear D gene. Trimming took 6 bases from V and 9 from J, leaving 9 bases between them. From germline, CDR1 is SGHVS and CDR2 FQNEAQ. The CDR3 covers 11 residues. The DNA for the CDR3 is TGTGCCAGCAGAAAGGGCACTGAGCAGTTCTTC. The encoded protein is CASRKGTEQFF. The full variable domain, with the rest looked up from reference TRBV7-8 and TRBJ2-1, is GAGVSQSPRYKVAKRGQDVALRCDPISGHVSLFWYQQALGQGPEFLTYFQNEAQLDKSGLPSDRFFAERPEGSVSTLKIQRTQQEDSAVYLCASRKGTEQFFGPGTRLTVL.

The J gene is TRBJ1-1, the V gene TRBV7-8; a possible D gene is TRBD1 (5 bases). CDR3 length: 14 residues. V lost 4 bases and J lost 6, with 15 bases in between. In germline, CDR1 is SGHVS, CDR2 FQNEAQ. This CDR3 reads CASSSTRGWPEAFF. The CDR3 DNA is TGTGCCAGCAGCTCGACAAGGGGTTGGCCTGAAGCTTTCTTT.

V and J are TRBV7-6 and TRBJ1-6; TRBD1 matches at 7 bases. There are 15 residues in the CDR3. The junction had 12 bases not matched to a gene; V was cut back by 5 bases and J by 11 bases. Germline CDR1 reads SGHVS; CDR2 reads FNYEAQ. CDR3 DNA sequence: TGTGCCAGCAGCACAAGACAGGGAGGGGGGACACCCCTCCACTTT. As protein: CASSTRQGGGTPLHF.

V gene TRBV10-3 combines with J gene TRBJ1-5, with D possibly matching TRBD1 (5 bases). Trimming stripped 4 bases from V and 0 bases from J, with 13 bases between. CDR1 and CDR2 from the germline V gene are ENHRY and SYGVKD. The CDR3 extends over 16 amino acids. DNA for the CDR3: TGTGCCATCAGTGGGGGCCAGCTTAATAGCAATCAGCCCCAGCATTTT. Protein sequence: CAISGGQLNSNQPQHF.

In this sample, this clone turned up once. This chain uses TRBV29-1 with TRBJ2-7; D may be TRBD1 (6 bases). V was clipped by 6 bases and J by 2 bases, with 11 bases between them. Germline V gene data show CDR1 as SQVTM and CDR2 as ANQGSEA. The CDR3 has 12 amino acids. DNA for the CDR3: TGCAGCGTCCGGGACACAACCTACGAGCAGTACTTC. Translated, it gives CSVRDTTYEQYF.

The chain has TRBV19 and TRBJ1-2; TRBD1 matches 11 bases. Per the germline V gene, CDR1 is LNHDA and CDR2 is SQIVND (reference sequence). Unmatched junction bases numbered 6, after V lost 1 base and J lost 8 bases. This CDR3 has 15 residues. The CDR3 reads CASSIGGTGGIGYTF. The CDR3 DNA reads as TGTGCCAGTAGTATAGGGGGGACAGGGGGTATCGGCTACACCTTC.

The V and J genes are TRBV28 and TRBJ1-2, with TRBD1 identical over 9 bases. This CDR3 comprises 14 residues. Losses at the gene ends were 8 bases for V and 3 bases for J; bases not matched to a gene: 7. Germline lookup yields CDR1 MDHEN and CDR2 SYDVKM. The CDR3: CASYTGGLDYGYTF. CDR3 sequence (DNA): TGTGCCAGCTACACAGGGGGCTTGGACTATGGCTACACCTTC.

The chain links TRBV6-6 to TRBJ1-1; D is undetermined. The germline V gene encodes CDR1 MNHNY and CDR2 SVGAGI (reference sequence). Trimming shortened V by 6 bases and J by 11 bases, and 13 bases separated the two germline ends. The CDR3 contains 11 residues. CDR3 loop: CASRRLEEAFF. The CDR3 nucleotides read TGTGCCAGCAGGCGACTCGAGGAGGCTTTCTTT.

The V gene is TRBV10-3, the J gene TRBJ1-4; D might be TRBD1 (6 bases). Germline-derived CDR1 and CDR2 are ENHRY and SYGVKD. Trimming removed 2 bases from V and 6 bases from J, with 7 bases in between. The CDR3 covers 13 residues. For the CDR3, the DNA is TGTGCCATCAGTGAGCACAGGGATGAAAAACTGTTTTTT. This translates into CAISEHRDEKLFF.

The genes are TRBV5-4 and TRBJ2-7; 8 bases are a match to TRBD1. CDR3 length: 15 residues. J lost 6 bases, V lost 0 bases, and 8 bases had no gene match. Germline V gene lookup returns CDR1 SGHNT and CDR2 YYREEE (reference sequence). The CDR3 loop reads CASSLDGQGWREQYF. The CDR3 DNA reads as TGTGCCAGCAGCTTGGATGGACAGGGTTGGCGCGAGCAGTACTTC. Variable domain in full (rest from reference TRBV5-4 and TRBJ2-7): ETGVTQSPTHLIKTRGQQVTLRCSSQSGHNTVSWYQQALGQGPQFIFQYYREEENGRGNFPPRFSGLQFPNYSSELNVNALELDDSALYLCASSLDGQGWREQYFGPGTRLTVT.

J is TRBJ1-2 and V is TRBV14, with a weak D call TRBD1 (5 bases). CDR3 length: 15 amino acids. V lost 3 bases and J lost 6, with 17 bases in between. Germline values: CDR1 SGHDN, CDR2 FVKESK. The CDR3, as DNA: TGTGCCAGCAGCCACGGGGACTGGACTATCCATGGCTACACCTTC. Translating gives CASSHGDWTIHGYTF.

V gene TRBV11-3 combines with J gene TRBJ2-7; D not resolved. There are 14 residues in the CDR3. Germline V gene lookup returns CDR1 SGHNT and CDR2 YENEEA. V was trimmed by 2 bases and J by 0 bases, leaving 8 bases between them. The chain's CDR3 is CASSLMRSSYEQYF. The CDR3 coding sequence is TGTGCCAGCAGCTTAATGAGATCCTCCTACGAGCAGTACTTC. Combining the CDR3 with reference TRBV11-3 and TRBJ2-7 gives the whole variable domain EAGVVQSPRYKIIEKKQPVAFWCNPISGHNTLYWYLQNLGQGPELLIRYENEEAVDDSQLPKDRFSAERLKGVDSTLKIQPAELGDSAVYLCASSLMRSSYEQYFGPGTRLTVT.

The chain links TRBV19 to TRBJ2-2; TRBD2 agrees at 11 bases. V trimming: 6 bases; J trimming: 1 base; junction bases outside the gene matches: 13. Germline loops: CDR1 LNHDA, CDR2 SQIVND (reference sequence). CDR3 length equals 19 residues. CDR3 DNA: TGTGCCAGTAGCACCCAACTTTTGGGACTAGCGGTGAACACCGGGGAGCTGTTTTTT. As protein: CASSTQLLGLAVNTGELFF.

This clone was seen more than once but under ten times. The chain combines TRBV5-1 with TRBJ2-7; D unclear. The CDR3 sequence is 14 residues long. Germline CDR1 and CDR2: SGHRS and YFSETQ. Trimming shortened V by 4 bases and J by 3 bases, and 14 bases separated the two germline ends. Written as DNA, the CDR3 is TGCGCCAGCAGCCTGGGCATGGTTTTCTACGAGCAGTACTTC. This codes for CASSLGMVFYEQYF.

The CDR3 bases are TGTGCCAGCGGTCTAGCGGGGGGCAGAGCCTACGAGCAGTACTTC. The encoded protein is CASGLAGGRAYEQYF. V usage is TRBV6-5 and J usage is TRBJ2-7, with 11 nucleotides matching TRBD2. The germline CDR1 and CDR2 sequences are MNHEY and SVGAGI. The CDR3 is made up of 15 amino acids. V shed 8 bases, J shed 2 bases, and the junction held 8 bases outside the gene matches.

The chain carries TRBV5-5 and TRBJ1-2; D might be TRBD1 (5 bases). Germline V gives CDR1 SGHKS, CDR2 YYEKEE (reference sequence). The CDR3 is made up of 14 amino acids. V gave up 4 bases and J gave up 2 bases, with 12 bases separating them. CDR3 coding DNA: TGTGCCAGCAGCCCCGGGGGTATGAACTATGGCTACACCTTC. Residues: CASSPGGMNYGYTF. Full variable domain (rest looked up from reference TRBV5-5 and TRBJ1-2): DAGVTQSPTHLIKTRGQQVTLRCSPISGHKSVSWYQQVLGQGPQFIFQYYEKEERGRGNFPDRFSARQFPNYSSELNVNALLLGDSALYLCASSPGGMNYGYTFGSGTRLTVV.

The V gene is TRBV29-1, the J gene TRBJ2-1; 7 bases are a match to TRBD1. Germline V gives CDR1 SQVTM, CDR2 ANQGSEA. This CDR3 contains 14 residues. Unmatched junction bases numbered 11, after V lost 3 bases and J lost 9 bases. This CDR3 is CSVDEGANWGEQFF. The CDR3 nucleotides read TGCAGCGTTGATGAGGGGGCTAATTGGGGTGAGCAGTTCTTC.

The rearrangement uses TRBV4-3 and TRBJ1-4; 7 nucleotides align to TRBD1. The CDR3 spans 14 residues. Germline V lookup: CDR1 LGHNA, CDR2 YSLEER. The V gene end was trimmed by 0 bases and the J gene end by 8 bases; junction bases not matched to a gene: 3. This chain's CDR3 is CASSQESQGEKLFF. In nucleotides, the CDR3 is TGCGCCAGCAGCCAAGAATCACAGGGGGAAAAACTGTTTTTT.

The V and J genes are TRBV9 and TRBJ2-3; 9 nucleotides align to TRBD2. Germline V gene lookup returns CDR1 SGDLS and CDR2 YYNGEE. CDR3 length: 14 amino acids. V lost 4 bases to trimming and J lost 3 bases; unmatched junction nucleotides: 3. DNA for the CDR3: TGTGCCAGCAGCATCAGCGGGAGGACAGATACGCAGTATTTT. Encoded protein: CASSISGRTDTQYF.

The J gene is TRBJ2-3, the V gene TRBV11-2; D uncertain. Looked up from germline, CDR1 is SGHAT and CDR2 is FQNNGV. CDR3 length equals 13 residues. Trimming cost V 0 bases and J 6 bases, with 7 bases left between them. This CDR3 is CASSLEVADTQYF. In DNA, the CDR3 is TGTGCCAGCAGCTTAGAGGTAGCCGATACGCAGTATTTT.

The genes are TRBV7-9 and TRBJ2-1; D remains unclear. This CDR3 has 15 amino acids. V lost 7 bases to trimming and J lost 4 bases, with 17 bases between them. Looked up from germline, CDR1 is SEHNR and CDR2 is FQNEAQ (reference sequence). DNA of the CDR3: TGTGCCAGCAAGACCGACTTCAATCCTTACAATGAGCAGTTCTTC. It is translated as CASKTDFNPYNEQFF.

This clone was seen a single time. The V gene is TRBV5-6, the J gene TRBJ2-3, with 10 bases lining up with TRBD2. CDR3 length: 16 residues. Germline CDR1 reads SGHDT; CDR2 reads YYEEEE. The ends lost 0 bases at V and 4 bases at J; junction bases unmatched: 5. The CDR3, as DNA: TGTGCCAGCAGCTTGGTCAGCGGGGGGGACCCAGATACGCAGTATTTT. Translation: CASSLVSGGDPDTQYF.

The gene calls are TRBV7-2 and TRBJ2-2; D is undetermined. The CDR3 runs 12 residues. Germline CDR1 is SGHTA and CDR2 is FQGNSA. V lost 8 bases to trimming and J lost 2 bases, with 6 bases between them. CDR3 sequence (DNA): TGTGCCAGCGGGCTTAACACCGGGGAGCTGTTTTTT. Its translation: CASGLNTGELFF. Full variable domain (outside the CDR3, taken from reference TRBV7-2 and TRBJ2-2): GAGVSQSPSNKVTEKGKDVELRCDPISGHTALYWYRQSLGQGLEFLIYFQGNSAPDKSGLPSDRFSAERTGGSVSTLTIQRTQQEDSAVYLCASGLNTGELFFGEGSRLTVL.